This paragraph covers one T cell receptor (beta chain) sequence. There is no known antigen for this receptor. Nothing much larger sits one base from this clone, and base qualities are not available. TCRbeta CDR3 regions were amplified from genomic DNA by means of the immunoSEQ Assay, a bias-controlled multiplex PCR. In the paper's pipeline: Within the assay, amplification of reference gene primers was used to estimate how many nucleated cells each sample contained. Sequence reads were collapsed and filtered to measure the absolute abundance of every unique TCRbeta CDR3 rearrangement. For each sample, productive Simpson clonality was calculated as the square root of Simpson's diversity index over productive rearrangements. As stored in TCRdb, this immuneACCESS dataset retains in-frame rearrangements with V and J assigned. A fraction of the clones does not appear; measured against another copy, unresolved V genes explain less than half of the discrepancy, and the remainder lacks a known reason. From that table come the V and J calls and clone size; the DNA was used to work out D and trimming. The sample profile shows 150,000 to 160,000 clones; approximately 80% of them were found once. The leading ten clones occupy approximately 9.7% of the sample.

The data were obtained in a study of blood T cell repertoires in COVID-19 (dated by TCRdb to 2018 to 2020). In terms of the full investigation: The collaborator samples originated in the United States, Italy and Spain and spanned the acute and convalescent phases of COVID-19. The samples were drawn from the first 160 participants of the ongoing ImmuneRACE study and from under 1,500 subjects provided by 6 global collaborators. Deeply sampled blood TCRbeta repertoires from subjects exposed to, actively infected with, or recovered from COVID-19 were included in the dataset. Where available, HLA class I and class II types were obtained from metadata supplied by the sample provider rather than from assay-based typing. The repertoires were made available in a free public database intended to serve as a resource for research on the immune response to SARS-CoV-2. The material from the prospective study consisted of cDNA or gDNA derived from T cells, B-cell-depleted T cells, or PBMCs. The sample metadata nearly always contained a de-identified subject ID, COVID-19 status, age in years and sex. On the study overall, not on this receptor specifically: The amount of clinical and demographic metadata varied by source and participant and was provided uncurated.

Collaborating institutions collected whole blood in K2EDTA tubes following their own protocols. For TCRbeta analysis, collaborator samples were shipped as frozen whole blood, as isolated PBMCs, or as DNA extracted from either sample type. The CDR3 spans 18 residues, from the cysteine through the phenylalanine. CDR3 DNA only is kept here, 54 bases in frame from base 1. The TCR sequence derives from a woman between 50 and 59 years old with acute or convalescent COVID-19. This receptor chain uses TRBV12-2 and TRBJ1-3. TRBV12-2 is a pseudogene. Sequenced: peripheral blood. The CDR3 protein sequence reads: CASRSFPLCRCSGNTIYF. Here is the DNA: TGTGCAAGTCGCTCCTTCCCACTTTGCCGCTGCTCTGGAAACACCATATATTTT.